These 32 T cell receptor beta chains were sequenced from one sample in a study of blood T cell repertoires in COVID-19. Measured with immunoSEQ multiplex PCR; TCRdb has only the in-frame clones, and not every one. Here the sample spans some 50,000 clones, approximately 78% being singletons. Sample: peripheral blood. These receptors originate from a woman older than 75 with acute or convalescent COVID-19.

The chain joins TRBV27 to TRBJ2-3; 7 bases are a match to TRBD2. The CDR3 consists of 15 residues. From germline, CDR1 is MNHEY and CDR2 SMNVEV (reference sequence). Trimming at V came to 6 bases and at J to 1 base, leaving 7 bases not matched to a gene. The CDR3 loop reads CASSSGTWGTDTQYF. In nucleotides, the CDR3 is TGTGCCAGCAGCAGCGGGACGTGGGGCACAGATACGCAGTATTTT.

This chain connects TRBV5-6 to TRBJ1-6, with D possibly matching TRBD1 (5 bases). The V gene's germline CDR1 is SGHDT and CDR2 YYEEEE. V dropped 5 bases and J dropped 4 bases, with 13 bases sitting between them. This CDR3 contains 15 residues. The CDR3 nucleotides are TGTGCCAGCAGGTATGACAGCTTTTATAATTCACCCCTCCACTTT. This sequence encodes CASRYDSFYNSPLHF.

V and J are TRBV30 and TRBJ2-7; TRBD1 is a possible D gene (6 bases). The germline V gene has CDR1 GTSNPN and CDR2 SVGIG (reference sequence). The CDR3 runs 16 residues. V was cut by 3 bases and J by 5 bases, with 23 bases left in between. CDR3 residues: CAWSGFESRGSHEQYF. The CDR3 DNA is TGTGCCTGGAGCGGGTTTGAGAGCAGGGGTTCCCACGAGCAGTACTTC.

The chain joins TRBV5-1 to TRBJ2-7; 9 positions agree with TRBD1. V was pared by 4 bases and J by 4 bases, with 15 bases of the junction left unmatched. This CDR3 contains 17 residues. Per germline, CDR1 SGHRS and CDR2 YFSETQ. The CDR3: CASSTGTGREGIYEQYF. Here the CDR3 DNA reads TGCGCCAGCAGCACCGGGACAGGGAGAGAGGGGATTTACGAGCAGTACTTC.

The gene calls are TRBV2 and TRBJ2-5; TRBD1 matches at 8 bases. CDR3 length: 12 amino acids. In germline, CDR1 is SNHLY, CDR2 FYNNEI. With 6 bases clipped from V and 6 bases from J, the junction kept 3 bases outside the gene matches. CDR3 bases: TGTGCCAGCAGCGGACAGGGCCAGACCCAGTACTTC. Protein sequence: CASSGQGQTQYF.

The chain employs TRBV6-1 and TRBJ1-6, with D possibly TRBD1 on 6 matching bases. From germline, CDR1 is MNHNS and CDR2 SASEGT. The CDR3 has 14 residues. V was cut by 2 bases and J by 10 bases, with 12 bases left in between. The CDR3 bases are TGTGCCAGCAGTGAATATAGGGGGGGGTCACCCCTCCACTTT. Translated, it gives CASSEYRGGSPLHF.

V and J are TRBV3-1 (or the pseudogene TRBV3-2) and TRBJ1-2; 9 nucleotides line up with TRBD1. Germline V gene lookup returns CDR1 LGHDT and CDR2 YNNKEL (reference sequence). This CDR3 spans 15 amino acids. V was clipped by 7 bases and J by 7 bases; unmatched bases: 13. The chain's CDR3 is CASTTTGTGIGGYTF. The CDR3 nucleotides are TGTGCCAGCACCACGACGGGGACAGGGATTGGTGGCTACACCTTC.

The chain links TRBV4-2 to TRBJ2-5; 7 bases align to TRBD1. Germline V gives CDR1 LGHNA, CDR2 YNFKEQ. The CDR3 is 17 residues long. V lost 0 bases and J lost 2; bases outside the gene matches: 9. CDR3: CASSQEPGTAFQETQYF. In DNA, the CDR3 is TGTGCCAGCAGCCAAGAACCCGGGACAGCCTTTCAAGAGACCCAGTACTTC.

The chain's CDR3 is CASSSSGGYTDTQYF. CDR3 coding DNA: TGTGCCAGCAGTAGTAGCGGGGGGTACACAGATACGCAGTATTTT. V is TRBV28 and J is TRBJ2-3, with 10 bases matching TRBD2. CDR1 and CDR2 (germline): MDHEN, SYDVKM. The CDR3 length is 15 residues. V gave up 5 bases and J gave up 2 bases; unmatched junction bases: 4.

The chain links TRBV14 to TRBJ2-7, with 9 bases identical to TRBD2. The CDR3 runs 14 residues. With 2 bases clipped from V and 2 bases from J, the junction kept 1 base outside the gene matches. Germline V gene lookup returns CDR1 SGHDN and CDR2 FVKESK. CDR3 region: CASSQQRGAYEQYF. CDR3 coding DNA: TGTGCCAGCAGCCAACAGCGGGGGGCCTACGAGCAGTACTTC.

The chain recombines TRBV2 with TRBJ2-7, with D perhaps TRBD1 (7 bases). This CDR3 contains 14 residues. V gave up 6 bases and J gave up 3 bases, with 15 bases separating them. The germline V gene has CDR1 SNHLY and CDR2 FYNNEI. Written as DNA, the CDR3 is TGTGCCAGCAGCCGTCGGAGGGACAGCTACGAGCAGTACTTC. It translates to CASSRRRDSYEQYF.

The CDR3 loop reads CATSDSGMSGNEQFF. Written as DNA, the CDR3 is TGTGCCACCAGTGATTCGGGGATGTCCGGGAATGAGCAGTTCTTC. The chain recombines TRBV24-1 with TRBJ2-1; D possibly corresponds to TRBD2 (5 bases). This CDR3 is 15 amino acids long. V dropped 2 bases and J dropped 7 bases, with 14 bases sitting between them. The germline CDR1 and CDR2 sequences are KGHDR and SFDVKD.

The chain employs TRBV30 and TRBJ1-5; D might be TRBD1 (6 bases). CDR1 and CDR2 from the germline V gene are GTSNPN and SVGIG (reference sequence). The length of the CDR3 is 15 residues. The V and J ends lost 4 bases and 1 base respectively, with 14 bases between them. CDR3 sequence (DNA): TGTGCCTGGACCCCCGAGGGGGTAAGCAATCAGCCCCAGCATTTT. It specifies CAWTPEGVSNQPQHF. The complete variable domain, with remaining parts taken from reference TRBV30 and TRBJ1-5, reads SQTIHQWPATLVQPVGSPLSLECTVEGTSNPNLYWYRQAAGRGLQLLFYSVGIGQISSEVPQNLSASRPQDRQFILSSKKLLLSDSGFYLCAWTPEGVSNQPQHFGDGTRLSIL.

The chain employs TRBV7-8 and TRBJ1-6; 7 bases line up with TRBD1. This CDR3 has 15 residues. The germline V gene encodes CDR1 SGHVS and CDR2 FQNEAQ. J was trimmed by 6 bases and V by 5 bases; bases with no gene match: 7. CDR3: CASSHGRGLNSPLHF. In nucleotides, the CDR3 is TGTGCCAGCAGCCACGGGAGGGGGCTTAATTCACCCCTCCACTTT.

The chain employs TRBV5-1 and TRBJ2-3; TRBD2 is a possible D gene (5 bases). V was clipped by 4 bases and J by 5 bases, with 17 bases between them. CDR1 is SGHRS and CDR2 is YFSETQ in the germline V gene. This CDR3 spans 15 amino acids. The CDR3 DNA reads as TGCGCCAGCAGCGGAGGTACTAGGGATTTAGATACGCAGTATTTT. Protein: CASSGGTRDLDTQYF.

The chain uses TRBV6-6 and TRBJ1-1; 9 nucleotides match TRBD1. CDR3 length: 14 residues. CDR1 and CDR2 from the germline V gene are MNHNY and SVGAGI (reference sequence). With V trimmed by 6 bases and J by 4 bases, 6 bases remained unmatched. The CDR3 protein is CASRDRGGGTEAFF. The CDR3 nucleotides are TGTGCCAGCAGGGACAGGGGCGGGGGCACTGAAGCTTTCTTT.

This clone was seen a single time. This chain connects TRBV10-3 to TRBJ2-3; possible D gene TRBD2, 5 bases. Trimming took off 3 bases at V and 6 bases at J, with 10 bases between the two ends. This CDR3 comprises 13 residues. Germline V gene lookup returns CDR1 ENHRY and CDR2 SYGVKD. The CDR3 DNA is TGTGCCATCAGTGATACCGGGGAGGATACGCAGTATTTT. As protein: CAISDTGEDTQYF.

DNA of the CDR3: TGCGCCAGCAGCCCCGCATGGGCCCTGGAGACCCAGTACTTC. Its translation is CASSPAWALETQYF. This chain joins TRBV5-1 and TRBJ2-5; D remains unclear. The length of the CDR3 is 14 residues. The V and J ends lost 4 bases and 5 bases respectively, with 15 bases between them. CDR1 SGHRS and CDR2 YFSETQ come from the germline V gene.

This chain joins TRBV12-3 or TRBV12-4 and TRBJ2-7; TRBD1 aligns across 10 bases. The V segment lost 5 bases and the J segment 5 bases; nucleotides outside the gene matches: 3. CDR3 size: 13 residues. In DNA form, the CDR3 reads TGTGCCAGCAGTCCGGGACAGGGGAACGAGCAGTACTTC. This codes for CASSPGQGNEQYF.

This clone has a handful of counts. V gene TRBV19 combines with J gene TRBJ2-4, with D perhaps TRBD1 (5 bases). CDR3 length: 13 residues. Germline CDR1 and CDR2: LNHDA and SQIVND (reference sequence). The V and J ends lost 11 bases and 6 bases respectively, with 17 bases between them. CDR3 loop: CAASRDFRNIQYF. In DNA form, the CDR3 reads TGTGCCGCCAGCAGGGATTTTAGAAACATTCAGTACTTC.

Only a few counts were recorded for this clone. The CDR3 does not end in the conserved phenylalanine or tryptophan, so this is likely a read error. The limits of the CDR3 on the DNA are not certain, so only TCRdb's listed CDR3 is given. The V call is TRBV5-6, the J call TRBJ2-3; the table gives TRBD2 as D, unverified against the DNA. Germline CDR1 reads SGHDT; CDR2 reads YYEEEE. The CDR3 numbers 16 amino acids, ends counted. The chain's CDR3 is CASSLGRMFGTSGRMV.

This sequence joins TRBV5-1 and TRBJ2-7; 9 bases map to TRBD1. CDR3 length: 16 amino acids. Losses at the gene ends were 4 bases for V and 6 bases for J; bases not matched to a gene: 14. Looked up from germline, CDR1 is SGHRS and CDR2 is YFSETQ. CDR3 protein: CASSKTRDRVFGEQYF. Written as DNA, the CDR3 is TGCGCCAGCAGCAAGACCCGGGACAGGGTGTTCGGCGAGCAGTACTTC.

This clone was detected a few times. The V gene is TRBV29-1, the J gene TRBJ1-1, with TRBD1 identical over 7 bases. V trimming: 7 bases; J trimming: 7 bases; junction bases outside the gene matches: 12. CDR1 is SQVTM and CDR2 is ANQGSEA in the germline V gene. There are 13 residues in the CDR3. The CDR3 sequence is CSAEGGGKREAFF. DNA of the CDR3: TGCAGCGCCGAAGGAGGGGGCAAACGTGAAGCTTTCTTT.

The V gene is TRBV28, the J gene TRBJ2-7; D is perhaps TRBD2 (6 bases). V shed 6 bases and J shed 5 bases, with 20 bases lying between them. Germline loops: CDR1 MDHEN, CDR2 SYDVKM. The CDR3 spans 15 residues. The CDR3 region is CASRARFTGGNEQYF. CDR3 coding DNA: TGTGCCAGCAGAGCCCGGTTTACGGGCGGGAACGAGCAGTACTTC.

J is TRBJ2-7 and V is TRBV10-3, with D possibly TRBD1 on 6 matching bases. Trimming shortened V by 5 bases and J by 0 bases, and 20 bases separated the two germline ends. The germline V gene encodes CDR1 ENHRY and CDR2 SYGVKD. The CDR3 is 17 residues long. The CDR3 coding sequence is TGTGCCATCAGTCCAATATCCGGGACAATCAGCTCCTACGAGCAGTACTTC. Protein product: CAISPISGTISSYEQYF.

The genes are TRBV5-6 and TRBJ2-5; 8 bases are a match to TRBD2. J gave up 5 bases and V 4 bases, and 13 bases lay outside the gene matches. Germline-derived CDR1 and CDR2 are SGHDT and YYEEEE. The CDR3 sequence is 16 residues long. Written as DNA, the CDR3 is TGTGCCAGCAGCAGTAGCGGGAAAGCCTGGTTCGAGACCCAGTACTTC. It yields the protein CASSSSGKAWFETQYF. The variable domain in full, completed from reference TRBV5-6 and TRBJ2-5, reads DAGVTQSPTHLIKTRGQQVTLRCSPKSGHDTVSWYQQALGQGPQFIFQYYEEEERQRGNFPDRFSGHQFPNYSSELNVNALLLGDSALYLCASSSSGKAWFETQYFGPGTRLLVL.

The chain carries TRBV11-2 and TRBJ1-6; D not resolved. Trimming pared 3 bases from V and 10 bases from J, leaving 10 bases between. Germline CDR1 SGHAT, CDR2 FQNNGV. The CDR3 length is 13 residues. CDR3 protein: CASSFLFISPLHF. The DNA for the CDR3 is TGTGCCAGCAGCTTTCTTTTTATCTCACCCCTCCACTTT.

The chain combines TRBV7-8 with TRBJ2-1; 7 nucleotides align to TRBD2. This CDR3 contains 16 residues. Germline V lookup: CDR1 SGHVS, CDR2 FQNEAQ. The V segment lost 3 bases and the J segment 2 bases; nucleotides outside the gene matches: 7. Here the CDR3 reads CASSFEVRGAYNEQFF. CDR3 DNA: TGTGCCAGCAGCTTCGAGGTCCGGGGGGCCTACAATGAGCAGTTCTTC.

A single count supports this clone. The chain recombines TRBV28 with TRBJ1-3; TRBD1 matches 8 bases. The CDR3 spans 16 residues. The V gene end was trimmed by 2 bases and the J gene end by 0 bases; junction bases not matched to a gene: 3. Germline CDR1 MDHEN, CDR2 SYDVKM. The CDR3 coding sequence is TGTGCCAGCAGTTTAACCGGGACAGGCTCTGGAAACACCATATATTTT. Translation: CASSLTGTGSGNTIYF.

The V gene is TRBV7-6, the J gene TRBJ2-3, with TRBD2 matching 9 bases. This CDR3 comprises 16 residues. Germline V CDR1 and CDR2: SGHVS, FNYEAQ. The V segment lost 1 base and the J segment 1 base; nucleotides outside the gene matches: 3. Here the CDR3 DNA reads TGTGCCAGCAGCTTAGGAGTAGCGGGGGGCACAGATACGCAGTATTTT. As protein: CASSLGVAGGTDTQYF.

This chain's CDR3 is CASSSRTVYEQYF. CDR3 coding DNA: TGTGCCAGCAGTTCCAGGACAGTCTACGAGCAGTACTTC. The chain has TRBV27 and TRBJ2-7, with D maybe TRBD1 (6 bases). This CDR3 comprises 13 residues. Deletions cut 4 bases from V and 3 bases from J, with 10 bases between. Germline V gene sequence: CDR1 MNHEY, CDR2 SMNVEV (reference sequence).

The chain carries TRBV7-6 and TRBJ2-2; 8 positions agree with TRBD2. The CDR3 runs 15 residues. CDR1 and CDR2 (germline): SGHVS, FNYEAQ. V lost 5 bases, J lost 5 bases, and 7 bases stayed unmatched. CDR3 loop: CASSPGTRGTGELFF. DNA of the CDR3: TGTGCCAGCAGCCCCGGGACTAGAGGGACCGGGGAGCTGTTTTTT.